This T cell receptor (beta chain) was sequenced in a study of siplizumab effects on memory and regulatory T cells (dated by TCRdb to about 2019). Background on the whole study: The study examined how the anti-CD2 antibody siplizumab affects alloreactive T-cell subsets in allogeneic mixed lymphocyte reactions built from human PBMCs.

As for this clone: This clone's antigen is unknown. Base qualities were left out, and no much larger clone turns up one base away.

Sorted unstimulated T cells, along with proliferating T cells recovered from mixed lymphocyte reactions, underwent TCRbeta CDR3 sequencing. Fresh whole blood from about ten HLA-typed healthy donors served as the source for isolating PBMCs. To map where alloreactive clones came from, CD4+ regulatory T cells in the unstimulated state were FACS-sorted. Libraries were prepared through the immunoSEQ multiplex PCR assay. Some 9.9 x 10^4 TCR templates per sample were assayed by the deep sequencing platform. Genomic DNA extracted from sorted T cells was the material used for TCRbeta CDR3 sequencing. The original methods were these. Clonal analysis of TCRbeta CDR3 data was done in the R programming language. Alloreactive CD4+ and CD8+ clones were identified by comparing unstimulated samples to CFSE-low samples taken after the reaction. Regulatory or non-regulatory origin was assigned to alloreactive CD4+ clones by matching of sequences to sorted unstimulated Treg and non-Treg repertoires. Sourced from immuneACCESS, this table was stored by TCRdb with only in-frame sequences that have V and J called. A share of the clones is absent; for the studies checked, an unresolved V gene accounts for under half, and the remainder has no known explanation. D and trimming come from the DNA, and the V and J calls and clone size come from that table. The sample has over 80,000 clones on record, about 91% of them singletons. The ten largest clones take up 1.5% of the sample.

Points the paper makes about the study in general: Compared with memory T cells, unstimulated naive T cells appeared more diverse, and naive cells seemed to make a substantial contribution to the alloresponse. Because sequences below about 10^-5 frequency were poorly captured, only a minor fraction of alloreactive clones could be mapped to unstimulated subsets. Siplizumab significantly reduced the cumulative frequency of alloreactive sequences traceable to unstimulated CD4+ memory T cells. Of the alloreactive CD4+ clones that could be mapped, the Treg-derived share averaged roughly 73% with siplizumab compared with around 27% in control reactions. No functional confirmation was obtained for the suppressive function of proliferating Tregs from siplizumab cultures. For roughly 75-96% of proliferating CD4+ or CD8+ clones, no naive or memory phenotype could be assigned.

This receptor was taken from a human donor in good health. Sample: Tregs sorted from blood.

The CDR3 corresponds to CASSLLNSYEQYF. The DNA sequence reads TGTGCCAGCAGTTTACTTAACTCCTACGAGCAGTACTTC. The sequence is built from TRBV27 and TRBJ2-7, with no confident D gene call. Including the terminal cysteine and phenylalanine, the CDR3 comprises 13 residues. Only the CDR3 DNA is retained, 39 bases long and in frame from the first base. Trimming removed 2 bases from V and 0 bases from J, leaving 5 bases between the germline ends. CDR1 is given as MNHEY and CDR2 as SMNVEV, both from the germline V gene (reference sequence).